These 21 T cell receptor beta chains came from one sample sequenced in a study of shared clonotypes between healthy human individuals. Sequenced by immunoSEQ multiplex PCR; TCRdb stores in-frame clones only, minus some. The profile covers around 2.3 million clones, with nearly 97% appearing a single time and over 0.1% taken by the ten largest. Sequenced input: naive CD4+ T cells sorted from blood. The subset was: CD45RA+ positively selected. These receptors all stem from a man between 18 and 35 years old in good health.

This rearrangement joins TRBV10-3 to TRBJ1-4; no clear D gene. Looked up from germline, CDR1 is ENHRY and CDR2 is SYGVKD. V lost 2 bases, J lost 1 base, and 2 bases lay in between. This CDR3 spans 13 amino acids. CDR3 coding DNA: TGTGCCATCAGTGAGAAAACTAATGAAAAACTGTTTTTT. This gives the protein CAISEKTNEKLFF.

The chain carries TRBV10-2 and TRBJ2-3; D uncertain. The V gene lost 8 bases and the J gene lost 6 bases, with 15 bases spanning the gap. The CDR3 sequence is 13 residues long. Germline V gene data show CDR1 as WSHSY and CDR2 as SAAADI. CDR3 protein: CASGKLWADTQYF. In DNA form, the CDR3 reads TGCGCCAGCGGGAAGTTATGGGCGGATACGCAGTATTTT.

The chain joins TRBV6-1 to TRBJ2-7, with D perhaps matching TRBD1 (6 bases). CDR1 is MNHNS and CDR2 is SASEGT in the germline V gene. Between the trimmed V and J ends, which lost 7 bases and 0 bases, there was a span of 16 bases. The CDR3 contains 15 residues. This CDR3 reads CASKRGTSSSYEQYF. DNA of the CDR3: TGTGCCAGCAAGAGGGGGACAAGCAGCTCCTACGAGCAGTACTTC.

The rearrangement joins TRBV27 to TRBJ1-2; 8 bases fit TRBD1. In germline, CDR1 is MNHEY, CDR2 SMNVEV (reference sequence). This CDR3 has 12 residues. Trimming took 4 bases from V and 10 from J; bases not matched to a gene: 5. CDR3 DNA sequence: TGTGCCAGCAGTTGGGCAGGGGGCCCCTACACCTTC. Translated, it gives CASSWAGGPYTF.

The chain combines TRBV10-3 with TRBJ2-3; D might be TRBD2 (6 bases). The CDR3 is 14 residues long. The germline gives CDR1 ENHRY, CDR2 SYGVKD. The V end lost 3 bases, the J end lost 2 bases, and 9 bases lay between the germline ends. The CDR3 sequence: CAISDGGVTDTQYF. In DNA form, the CDR3 reads TGTGCCATCAGTGATGGCGGGGTCACAGATACGCAGTATTTT.

The chain has TRBV28 and TRBJ2-2; a weak D match, TRBD2 (6 bases). V gave up 9 bases and J gave up 8 bases, with 16 bases separating them. This CDR3 region has 13 residues. Germline loops: CDR1 MDHEN, CDR2 SYDVKM. CDR3 in amino acids: CASGRRTSGELFF. The CDR3 DNA reads TGTGCCAGTGGGAGGCGGACATCGGGGGAGCTGTTTTTT.

V and J are TRBV6-5 and TRBJ2-6, with D uncertain. Trimming pared 10 bases from V and 0 bases from J, leaving 13 bases between. Germline assignment: CDR1 MNHEY and CDR2 SVGAGI. The CDR3 consists of 15 residues. The CDR3 bases are TGTGCCACCTTAGACCGCCACTCTGGGGCCAACGTCCTGACTTTC. Protein: CATLDRHSGANVLTF.

J is TRBJ1-4 and V is TRBV5-1; D remains ambiguous. Germline V lookup: CDR1 SGHRS, CDR2 YFSETQ. This CDR3 contains 14 residues. V lost 0 bases to trimming and J lost 3 bases, with 6 bases between them. The CDR3 spells CASSLGYSNEKLFF. CDR3 sequence (DNA): TGCGCCAGCAGCTTGGGGTATTCTAATGAAAAACTGTTTTTT.

V and J are TRBV29-1 and TRBJ1-2; D unclear. This CDR3 spans 11 amino acids. Germline CDR1 and CDR2: SQVTM and ANQGSEA. The V end was cut by 5 bases, the J end by 3 bases, with 7 bases between. Here the CDR3 DNA reads TGCAGCGTTCTGAGGGACTATGGCTACACCTTC. It specifies CSVLRDYGYTF.

V usage is TRBV5-4 and J usage is TRBJ2-7; the match to TRBD1 covers 8 bases. The germline CDR1 and CDR2 sequences are SGHNT and YYREEE (reference sequence). Trimming cost V 4 bases and J 6 bases; bases outside gene matches: 6. The CDR3 loop spans 13 amino acids. CDR3 amino acids: CASSPTGGGEQYF. In DNA, the CDR3 is TGTGCCAGCAGCCCAACAGGGGGTGGCGAGCAGTACTTC.

This rearrangement joins TRBV5-1 to TRBJ1-2, with 7 positions matching TRBD1. Trimming cost V 4 bases and J 8 bases; bases outside gene matches: 5. CDR1 and CDR2 (germline): SGHRS, YFSETQ. The CDR3 extends over 12 amino acids. The CDR3: CASSEDRRGYTF. For the CDR3, the DNA is TGCGCCAGCAGCGAGGACAGGCGGGGCTACACCTTC.

V and J are TRBV2 and TRBJ2-3; D uncertain. Germline V lookup: CDR1 SNHLY, CDR2 FYNNEI. The CDR3 is 16 amino acids. Between the trimmed V and J ends, which lost 0 bases and 1 base, there was a span of 11 bases. The CDR3 region is CASSEAALQGTDTQYF. CDR3 nucleotides: TGTGCCAGCAGTGAAGCGGCACTCCAGGGCACAGATACGCAGTATTTT. The whole variable domain, remainder taken from reference TRBV2 and TRBJ2-3, is EPEVTQTPSHQVTQMGQEVILRCVPISNHLYFYWYRQILGQKVEFLVSFYNNEISEKSEIFDDQFSVERPDGSNFTLKIRSTKLEDSAMYFCASSEAALQGTDTQYFGPGTRLTVL.

The J gene is TRBJ1-1, the V gene TRBV5-1; a possible D gene is TRBD1 (5 bases). Germline V lookup: CDR1 SGHRS, CDR2 YFSETQ. V shed 2 bases and J shed 4 bases, with 18 bases lying between them. This CDR3 contains 16 residues. The CDR3 loop is CASSLQLGPGGTEAFF. The CDR3 nucleotides are TGCGCCAGCAGCTTACAGTTGGGACCGGGCGGCACTGAAGCTTTCTTT.

In regard to this clone: The sample has other DNA sequences that encode this CDR3 too. The J gene is TRBJ1-5, the V gene TRBV5-1; TRBD1 might be the D (5 bases). Trimming shortened V by 4 bases and J by 1 base, and 12 bases separated the two germline ends. The CDR3 is made up of 15 amino acids. Germline loops: CDR1 SGHRS, CDR2 YFSETQ. Here the CDR3 DNA reads TGCGCCAGCAGCCCGGGGGGAGGGAGCAATCAGCCCCAGCATTTT. Translated, it gives CASSPGGGSNQPQHF.

The chain is built from TRBV5-6 and TRBJ2-6; the D gene is possibly TRBD1 (5 bases). CDR1 SGHDT and CDR2 YYEEEE come from the germline V gene. This CDR3 is built from 15 residues. Trimming took 4 bases from V and 4 from J, leaving 12 bases between them. The CDR3 region is CASSKGDSGANVLTF. The CDR3 DNA is TGTGCCAGCAGCAAAGGGGATTCGGGGGCCAACGTCCTGACTTTC.

This clone appeared a single time. DNA of the CDR3: TGTGCCAGCAGCCCGCGGGACAGAGGGGAGCAGTACTTC. Translated, it gives CASSPRDRGEQYF. The chain has TRBV13 and TRBJ2-7; D possibly corresponds to TRBD1 (7 bases). V was shortened by 5 bases and J by 7 bases, with 15 bases between the two germline ends. The CDR3 runs to 13 residues. From germline, CDR1 is PRHDT and CDR2 FYEKMQ (reference sequence).

CDR3 sequence: CASTGRWGTTYEQYF. The CDR3 region has the DNA TGTGCCAGCACCGGTCGGTGGGGCACAACCTACGAGCAGTACTTC. The chain is built from TRBV6-5 and TRBJ2-7; possible D gene TRBD1, 5 bases. Looked up from germline, CDR1 is MNHEY and CDR2 is SVGAGI. Trimming shortened V by 7 bases and J by 2 bases, and 18 bases separated the two germline ends. This CDR3 has 15 residues.

The V and J genes are TRBV19 and TRBJ1-1; 7 nucleotides align to TRBD1. J lost 4 bases, V lost 5 bases, and 10 bases had no gene match. CDR3 length: 15 residues. Germline CDR1 and CDR2: LNHDA and SQIVND (reference sequence). Here the CDR3 reads CASSLRQGLGTEAFF. For the CDR3, the DNA is TGTGCCAGTAGTTTAAGACAGGGCCTGGGCACTGAAGCTTTCTTT.

This clone was observed a single time. This chain connects TRBV5-1 to TRBJ2-5, with D possibly matching TRBD2 (6 bases). The CDR3 sequence is 15 residues long. V was trimmed by 0 bases and J by 5 bases, leaving 14 bases between them. CDR1 and CDR2 (germline): SGHRS, YFSETQ. CDR3 amino acids: CASSLAAGRWETQYF. As DNA, the CDR3 is TGCGCCAGCAGCTTGGCGGCGGGGCGGTGGGAGACCCAGTACTTC.

The V and J genes are TRBV7-9 and TRBJ2-5; D not resolved. Trimming shortened V by 2 bases and J by 1 base, and 14 bases separated the two germline ends. Germline values: CDR1 SEHNR, CDR2 FQNEAQ (reference sequence). The CDR3 is 16 residues long. CDR3 sequence reads: CASSLITVNFQETQYF. The DNA of the CDR3 is TGTGCCAGCAGCTTAATAACGGTTAATTTCCAAGAGACCCAGTACTTC. The full variable domain, with the rest looked up from reference TRBV7-9 and TRBJ2-5, is DTGVSQNPRHKITKRGQNVTFRCDPISEHNRLYWYRQTLGQGPEFLTYFQNEAQLEKSRLLSDRFSAERPKGSFSTLEIQRTEQGDSAMYLCASSLITVNFQETQYFGPGTRLLVL.

CDR3: CASSLSGRTGTSVGFF. In DNA form, the CDR3 reads TGTGCCAGCAGTTTATCCGGGAGGACCGGGACTAGCGTGGGGTTCTTC. The chain carries TRBV27 and TRBJ2-1; TRBD2 matches at 10 bases. V lost 0 bases, J lost 15 bases, and 14 bases stayed unmatched. The CDR3 is 16 residues long. CDR1 is MNHEY and CDR2 is SMNVEV in the germline V gene (reference sequence).